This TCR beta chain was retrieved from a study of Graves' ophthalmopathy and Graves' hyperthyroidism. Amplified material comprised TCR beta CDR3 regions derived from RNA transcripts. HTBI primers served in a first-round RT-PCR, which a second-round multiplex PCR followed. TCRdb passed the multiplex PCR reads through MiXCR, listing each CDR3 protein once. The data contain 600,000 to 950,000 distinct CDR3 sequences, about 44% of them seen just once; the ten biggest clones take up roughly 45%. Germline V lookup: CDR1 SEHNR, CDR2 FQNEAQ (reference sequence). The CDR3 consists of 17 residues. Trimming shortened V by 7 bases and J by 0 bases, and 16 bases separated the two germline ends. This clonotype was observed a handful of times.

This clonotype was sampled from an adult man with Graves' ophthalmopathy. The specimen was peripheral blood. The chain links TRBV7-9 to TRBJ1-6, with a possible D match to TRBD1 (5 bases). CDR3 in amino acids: CASTSGGKTSYNSPLHF. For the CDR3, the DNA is TGTGCCAGCACCTCGGGGGGAAAAACCTCCTATAATTCACCCCTCCACTTT.